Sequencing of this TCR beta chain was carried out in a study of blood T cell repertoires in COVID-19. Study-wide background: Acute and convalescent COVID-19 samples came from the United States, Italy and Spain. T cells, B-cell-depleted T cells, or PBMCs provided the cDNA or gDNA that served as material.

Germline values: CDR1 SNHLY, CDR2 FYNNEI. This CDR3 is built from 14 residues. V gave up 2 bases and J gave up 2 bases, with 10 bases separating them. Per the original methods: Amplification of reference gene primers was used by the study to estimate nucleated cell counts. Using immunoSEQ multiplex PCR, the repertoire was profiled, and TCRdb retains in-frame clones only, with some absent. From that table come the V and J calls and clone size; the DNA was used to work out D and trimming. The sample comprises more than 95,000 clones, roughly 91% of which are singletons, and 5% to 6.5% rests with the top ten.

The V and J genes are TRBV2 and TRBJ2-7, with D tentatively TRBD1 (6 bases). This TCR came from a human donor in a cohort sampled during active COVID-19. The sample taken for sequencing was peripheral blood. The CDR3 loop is CASSESRDTYEQYF. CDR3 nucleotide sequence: TGTGCCAGCAGTGAATCCCGGGACACCTACGAGCAGTACTTC.